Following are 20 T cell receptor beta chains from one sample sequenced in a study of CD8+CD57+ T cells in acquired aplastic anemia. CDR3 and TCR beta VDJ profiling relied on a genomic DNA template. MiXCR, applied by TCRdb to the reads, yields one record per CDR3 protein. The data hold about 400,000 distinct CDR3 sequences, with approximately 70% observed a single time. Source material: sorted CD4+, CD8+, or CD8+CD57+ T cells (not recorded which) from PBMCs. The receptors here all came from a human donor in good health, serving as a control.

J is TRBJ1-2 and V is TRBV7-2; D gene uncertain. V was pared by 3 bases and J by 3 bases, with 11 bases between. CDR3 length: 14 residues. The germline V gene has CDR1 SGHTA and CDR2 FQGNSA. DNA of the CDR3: TGTGCCAGCAGCTTCGATGTGGCGGACTATGGCTACACCTTC. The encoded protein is CASSFDVADYGYTF.

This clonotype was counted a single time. CDR3 amino acids: CASSPGQGQEPQHF. CDR3 DNA: TGCGCCAGCAGCCCCGGACAAGGTCAAGAGCCCCAGCATTTT. V usage is TRBV5-1 and J usage is TRBJ1-5, with D perhaps matching TRBD1 (5 bases). V lost 4 bases to trimming and J lost 8 bases, with 16 bases between them. The CDR3 spans 14 residues. In germline, CDR1 is SGHRS, CDR2 YFSETQ.

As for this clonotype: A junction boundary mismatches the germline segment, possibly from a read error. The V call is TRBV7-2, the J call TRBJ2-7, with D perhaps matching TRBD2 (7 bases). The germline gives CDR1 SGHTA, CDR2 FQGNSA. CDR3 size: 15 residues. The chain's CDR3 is CASSLRGGVGHEQYF. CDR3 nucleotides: TGCGCCAGCAGCCTACGAGGGGGGGTTGGCCACGAGCAGTACTTC.

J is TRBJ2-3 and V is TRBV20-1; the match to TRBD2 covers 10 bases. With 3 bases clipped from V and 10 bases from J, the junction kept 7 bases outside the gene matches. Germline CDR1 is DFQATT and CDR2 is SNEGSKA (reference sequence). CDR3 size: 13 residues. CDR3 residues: CSASVVAGGAQYF. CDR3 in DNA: TGCAGTGCTAGTGTAGTAGCGGGGGGAGCGCAGTATTTT.

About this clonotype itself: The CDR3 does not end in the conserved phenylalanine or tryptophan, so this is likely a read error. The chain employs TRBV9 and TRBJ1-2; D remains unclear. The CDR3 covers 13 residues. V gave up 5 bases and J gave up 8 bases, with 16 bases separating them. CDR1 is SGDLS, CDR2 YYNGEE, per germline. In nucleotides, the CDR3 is TGTGCCAGCAGTTCCTCATCTATGAGCGGCTACACCCTC. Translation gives CASSSSSMSGYTL.

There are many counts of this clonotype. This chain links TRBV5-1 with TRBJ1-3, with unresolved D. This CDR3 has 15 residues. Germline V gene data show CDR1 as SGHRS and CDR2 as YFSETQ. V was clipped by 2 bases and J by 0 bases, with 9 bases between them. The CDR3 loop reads CASSLQQSSGNTIYF. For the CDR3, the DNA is TGCGCCAGCAGCTTACAGCAGAGCTCTGGAAACACCATATATTTT.

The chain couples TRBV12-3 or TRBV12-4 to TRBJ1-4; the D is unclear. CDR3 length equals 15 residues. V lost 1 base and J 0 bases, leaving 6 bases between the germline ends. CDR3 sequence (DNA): TGTGCCAGCAGTTTAGTGCCCTCAACTAATGAAAAACTGTTTTTT. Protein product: CASSLVPSTNEKLFF.

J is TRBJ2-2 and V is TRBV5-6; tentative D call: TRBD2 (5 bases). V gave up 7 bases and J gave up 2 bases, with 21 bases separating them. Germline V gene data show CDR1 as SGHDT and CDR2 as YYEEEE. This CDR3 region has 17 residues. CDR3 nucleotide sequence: TGTGCCAGCTATCGCGGAGGCACGGGGAGAAACACCGGGGAGCTGTTTTTT. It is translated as CASYRGGTGRNTGELFF.

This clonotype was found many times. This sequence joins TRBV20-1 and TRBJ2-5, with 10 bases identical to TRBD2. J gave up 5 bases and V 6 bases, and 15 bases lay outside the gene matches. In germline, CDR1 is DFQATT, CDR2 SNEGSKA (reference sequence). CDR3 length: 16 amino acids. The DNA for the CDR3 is TGCAGTGCCAAACAAGCGGGGGGGCCTATTTTCGAGACCCAGTACTTC. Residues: CSAKQAGGPIFETQYF.

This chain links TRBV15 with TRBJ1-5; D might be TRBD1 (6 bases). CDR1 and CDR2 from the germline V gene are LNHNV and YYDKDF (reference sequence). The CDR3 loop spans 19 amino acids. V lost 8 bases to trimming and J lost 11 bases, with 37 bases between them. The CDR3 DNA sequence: TGTGCCACCTCCCAGGGGCGGGAAAAACTGTTTTTTAGCAGTGGAACCCAGCATTTT. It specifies CATSQGREKLFFSSGTQHF.

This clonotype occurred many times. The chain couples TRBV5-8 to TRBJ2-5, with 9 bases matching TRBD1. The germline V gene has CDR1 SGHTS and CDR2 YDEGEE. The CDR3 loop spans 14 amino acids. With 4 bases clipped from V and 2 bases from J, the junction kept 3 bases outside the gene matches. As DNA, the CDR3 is TGTGCCAGCAGCACCGGGACAGGGCAAGAGACCCAGTACTTC. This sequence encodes CASSTGTGQETQYF.

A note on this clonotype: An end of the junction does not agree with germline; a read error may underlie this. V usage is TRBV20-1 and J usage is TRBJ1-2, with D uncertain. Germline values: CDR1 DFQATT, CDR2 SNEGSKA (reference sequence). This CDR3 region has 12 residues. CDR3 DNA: TGCAGTGCTAGTCCGGCAGGAGGCGAACTTTCCTTC. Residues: CSASPAGGELSF.

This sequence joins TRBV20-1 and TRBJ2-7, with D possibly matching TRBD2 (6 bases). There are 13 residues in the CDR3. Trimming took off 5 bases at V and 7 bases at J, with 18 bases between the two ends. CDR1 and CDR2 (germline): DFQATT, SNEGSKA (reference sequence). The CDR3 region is CSARRANTGEQYF. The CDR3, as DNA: TGCAGTGCTCGGAGGGCGAACACCGGGGAGCAGTACTTC.

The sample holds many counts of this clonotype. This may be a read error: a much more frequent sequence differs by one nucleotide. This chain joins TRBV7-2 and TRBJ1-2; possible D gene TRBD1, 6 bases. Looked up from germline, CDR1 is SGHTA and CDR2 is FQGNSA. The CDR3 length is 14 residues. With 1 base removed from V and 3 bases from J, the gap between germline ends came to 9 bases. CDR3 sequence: CASSLGTAYYGYTF. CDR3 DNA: TGTGCCAGCAGCTTAGGGACAGCCTACTATGGCTACACCTTC.

In DNA, the CDR3 is TGTGCCACCAGTCAACAGGGAAAGAGCAATGAGCAGTTCTTC. This codes for CATSQQGKSNEQFF. The chain couples TRBV24-1 to TRBJ2-1, with D tentatively TRBD1 (6 bases). This CDR3 has 14 residues. Germline V gene lookup returns CDR1 KGHDR and CDR2 SFDVKD. V gave up 6 bases and J gave up 6 bases, with 14 bases separating them.

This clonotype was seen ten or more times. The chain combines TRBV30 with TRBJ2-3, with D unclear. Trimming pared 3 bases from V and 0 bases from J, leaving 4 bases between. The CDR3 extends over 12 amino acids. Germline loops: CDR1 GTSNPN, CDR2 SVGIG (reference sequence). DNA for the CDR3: TGTGCCTGGAGCCCTAGCACAGATACGCAGTATTTT. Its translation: CAWSPSTDTQYF.

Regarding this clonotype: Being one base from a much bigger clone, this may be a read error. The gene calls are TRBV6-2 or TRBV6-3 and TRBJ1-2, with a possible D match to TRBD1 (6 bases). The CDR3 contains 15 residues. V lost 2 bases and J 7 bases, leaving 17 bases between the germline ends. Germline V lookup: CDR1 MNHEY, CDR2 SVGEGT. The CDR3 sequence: CASSYPIGQILGYTF. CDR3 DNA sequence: TGTGCCAGCAGTTACCCGATAGGACAGATTCTTGGCTACACCTTC.

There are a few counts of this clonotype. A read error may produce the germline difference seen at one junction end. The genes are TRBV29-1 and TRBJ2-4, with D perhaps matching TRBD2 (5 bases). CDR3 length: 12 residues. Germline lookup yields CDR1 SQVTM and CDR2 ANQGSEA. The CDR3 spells CSVGLARNIQYF. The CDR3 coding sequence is TGCAGCGTTGGCCTAGCCAGAAACATTCAGTACTTC.

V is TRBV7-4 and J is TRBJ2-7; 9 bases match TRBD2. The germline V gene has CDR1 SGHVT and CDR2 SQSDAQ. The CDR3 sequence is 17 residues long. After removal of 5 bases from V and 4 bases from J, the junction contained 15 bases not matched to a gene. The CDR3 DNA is TGTGCCAGCAGCAAGGTTGGCGGGGGGGTAAGCTCGTACGAGCAGTACTTC. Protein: CASSKVGGGVSSYEQYF.

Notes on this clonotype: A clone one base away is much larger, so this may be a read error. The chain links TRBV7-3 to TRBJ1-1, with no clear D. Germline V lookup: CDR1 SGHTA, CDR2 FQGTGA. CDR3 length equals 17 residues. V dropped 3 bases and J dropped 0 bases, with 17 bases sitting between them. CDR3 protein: CASSLDRFGVMNTEAFF. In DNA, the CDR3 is TGTGCCAGCAGCTTGGACCGGTTCGGAGTAATGAACACTGAAGCTTTCTTT. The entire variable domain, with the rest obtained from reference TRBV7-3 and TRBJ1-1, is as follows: GAGVSQTPSNKVTEKGKYVELRCDPISGHTALYWYRQSLGQGPEFLIYFQGTGAADDSGLPNDRFFAVRPEGSVSTLKIQRTERGDSAVYLCASSLDRFGVMNTEAFFGQGTRLTVV.